Listed below are T cell receptor beta chains from one sample, sequenced in a study of cytomegalovirus exposure and HLA in healthy donors. Here immunoSEQ multiplex PCR was the method, and the copy in TCRdb shows in-frame clones only, minus some. This table holds roughly 150,000 clones, 65% to 85% found once. The sequenced sample consisted of PBMCs. All receptors come from a woman aged 18-30 years in good health and CMV-seronegative. Both conserved end residues are part of each CDR3. The order of the fields is D gene, V gene, J gene, CDR3 protein. A D gene is named only where the DNA matches it firmly.

d_gene: -; v_gene: TRBV27; j_gene: TRBJ1-5; CDR3aa: CASNYRTPRGHVQPQHF
d_gene: -; v_gene: TRBV9; j_gene: TRBJ1-2; CDR3aa: CASSVAGVYGYTF
d_gene: TRBD1; v_gene: TRBV7-9; j_gene: TRBJ2-4; CDR3aa: CASSPGRQGVYGNIQYF
d_gene: -; v_gene: TRBV11-2; j_gene: TRBJ1-2; CDR3aa: CASSDTGVSQGYTF
d_gene: -; v_gene: TRBV6-1; j_gene: TRBJ2-7; CDR3aa: CASSQVTFYEQYF
d_gene: TRBD1; v_gene: TRBV5-6; j_gene: TRBJ2-1; CDR3aa: CASSLVRGTGTFDEQFF
d_gene: TRBD1; v_gene: TRBV28; j_gene: TRBJ1-6; CDR3aa: CASSRPGTGGLNSPLHF
d_gene: -; v_gene: TRBV2; j_gene: TRBJ1-1; CDR3aa: CATLDRQTNTEAFF
d_gene: -; v_gene: TRBV30; j_gene: TRBJ1-2; CDR3aa: CAWRDEDLPYGYTF
d_gene: TRBD2; v_gene: TRBV30; j_gene: TRBJ2-7; CDR3aa: CALHSGTSGGIYYEQYF
d_gene: TRBD2; v_gene: TRBV5-1; j_gene: TRBJ2-3; CDR3aa: CASSRTGTSGATDTQYF
d_gene: TRBD1; v_gene: TRBV5-1; j_gene: TRBJ2-3; CDR3aa: CASSLDRPGQGHTQYF
d_gene: -; v_gene: TRBV6-6; j_gene: TRBJ1-5; CDR3aa: CASSRTVLSNQPQHF
d_gene: TRBD2; v_gene: TRBV6-5; j_gene: TRBJ2-7; CDR3aa: CASSSSGGLSEQYF
d_gene: TRBD1; v_gene: TRBV10-3; j_gene: TRBJ1-5; CDR3aa: CAISEYRGGQPQHF
d_gene: -; v_gene: TRBV6-5; j_gene: TRBJ2-3; CDR3aa: CATASRGTDTQYF
d_gene: -; v_gene: TRBV15; j_gene: TRBJ1-1; CDR3aa: CATSRVGGNTEAFF
d_gene: -; v_gene: TRBV6-5; j_gene: TRBJ2-7; CDR3aa: CASSYSRDSPYEQYF
d_gene: TRBD1; v_gene: TRBV27; j_gene: TRBJ2-7; CDR3aa: CASSSVGGPYEQYF
d_gene: -; v_gene: TRBV5-6; j_gene: TRBJ2-7; CDR3aa: CASSWGTSSCEQYF
d_gene: -; v_gene: TRBV11-3; j_gene: TRBJ1-1; CDR3aa: CASSLGRGNTEAFF
d_gene: TRBD2; v_gene: TRBV29-1; j_gene: TRBJ2-3; CDR3aa: CSVGLAGGRDTQYF
d_gene: -; v_gene: TRBV6-4; j_gene: TRBJ1-1; CDR3aa: CASSESGIKTEAFF
d_gene: -; v_gene: TRBV2; j_gene: TRBJ1-2; CDR3aa: CASTPTPQGIYGYTF
d_gene: TRBD1; v_gene: TRBV7-9; j_gene: TRBJ2-7; CDR3aa: CASSGTGEQYF
d_gene: -; v_gene: TRBV10-2; j_gene: TRBJ1-4; CDR3aa: CASTRGETNEKLFF